This T cell receptor beta chain emerged from a study of blood T cell repertoires in COVID-19. Whole-study context: Material from acute and convalescent COVID-19 was sourced from the United States, Italy and Spain. The analysed material was cDNA or gDNA that came from T cells, B-cell-depleted T cells, or PBMCs.

J gave up 6 bases and V 0 bases, and 10 bases lay outside the gene matches. The CDR3 spans 16 residues. Per germline, CDR1 SGHTA and CDR2 FQGNSA. Methods used by the authors: Estimation of nucleated cell counts relied on the amplification of reference gene primers. Generated by immunoSEQ multiplex PCR, the TCRdb table keeps only in-frame clones and is missing some. The V and J calls and clone size were taken over from that table, and D and trimming were inferred from the DNA. This table has some 260,000 clones, approximately 85% appearing once. The TCR originated in a human donor in a cohort sampled during active COVID-19. The sample was peripheral blood. V usage is TRBV7-2 and J usage is TRBJ1-1; the match to TRBD1 covers 7 bases. CDR3 amino acids: CASSLAGGVKIAEAFF. CDR3 nucleotide sequence: TGTGCCAGCAGCTTAGCAGGGGGCGTTAAGATCGCTGAAGCTTTCTTT.